Shown below are 22 T cell receptor beta chains from a single sample sequenced in a study of beta chain features in type 1 diabetes. General study results and limits: Significant though moderate, a shortening of TCRB CDR3s appeared in all four CD4+ subsets of Type 1 diabetes patients.

Every bit of the isolated RNA underwent reverse transcription, so sequencing read expressed TCRB transcripts. The data were produced by immunoSEQ multiplex PCR, yet TCRdb's version contains in-frame clones alone and is incomplete. The table includes 240,000 or so clones, around 20% detected once. No antigen has been identified for these receptors. What was sequenced was naive CD4+ T cells from blood. The origin of the receptors is a woman aged 40 to 50 with type 1 diabetes.

In this sample, this clone turned up a few times. The chain employs TRBV2 and TRBJ2-1; maybe TRBD1 (6 bases). Trimming removed 10 bases at V and 0 bases at J, with 13 bases between. The CDR3 is made up of 14 amino acids. CDR1 SNHLY and CDR2 FYNNEI come from the germline V gene. CDR3 loop: CATLRDNSYNEQFF. CDR3 bases: TGTGCCACCCTGAGGGACAACTCCTACAATGAGCAGTTCTTC.

This sequence joins TRBV15 and TRBJ2-1; 11 bases agree with TRBD2. V gave up 4 bases and J gave up 6 bases; unmatched junction bases: 8. This CDR3 spans 16 amino acids. Germline V lookup: CDR1 LNHNV, CDR2 YYDKDF (reference sequence). CDR3: CATSTRFLAGGNEQFF. CDR3 DNA sequence: TGTGCCACCAGCACCAGATTCCTAGCGGGAGGCAATGAGCAGTTCTTC.

To note about this clone: One end of the junction varies from germline; a read error may be responsible. The rearrangement links TRBV25-1 to TRBJ1-4; 10 bases map to TRBD1. The CDR3 consists of 15 residues. Germline V CDR1 and CDR2: MGHDK, SYGVNS. As DNA, the CDR3 is TGTGCCAGCAGTTCCCCCGGGACAGGGGTTGAACAACTGTTTTTT. Its protein product is CASSSPGTGVEQLFF.

The rearrangement uses TRBV7-2 and TRBJ1-2, with D possibly matching TRBD1 (6 bases). Per the germline V gene, CDR1 is SGHTA and CDR2 is FQGNSA. This CDR3 comprises 13 residues. The V end was cut by 3 bases, the J end by 8 bases, with 13 bases between. The CDR3 spells CASSFDRSGGYTF. CDR3 bases: TGTGCCAGCAGCTTCGACAGGTCTGGGGGCTACACCTTC.

This clone was counted a few times. Other DNA sequences in the same sample also yield this CDR3. The V call is TRBV28, the J call TRBJ1-5; 8 bases are a match to TRBD1. CDR1 and CDR2 (germline): MDHEN, SYDVKM. The CDR3 has 14 amino acids. The V gene end was trimmed by 6 bases and the J gene end by 1 base; junction bases not matched to a gene: 2. CDR3 amino acids: CASSRQGSNQPQHF. The CDR3 DNA reads TGTGCCAGCAGCCGACAGGGGAGCAATCAGCCCCAGCATTTT.

This clone was counted once. The rearrangement joins TRBV7-9 to TRBJ2-1, with 10 bases that match TRBD2. The CDR3 has 16 amino acids. The germline CDR1 and CDR2 sequences are SEHNR and FQNEAQ (reference sequence). V was pared by 1 base and J by 7 bases, with 7 bases of the junction left unmatched. The CDR3 loop is CASSLEPGLARNEQFF. The CDR3 coding sequence is TGTGCCAGCAGCTTAGAGCCGGGACTAGCGAGGAATGAGCAGTTCTTC.

This clone was detected a few times. Other DNA sequences from this sample encode an identical CDR3 as well. The rearrangement joins TRBV18 to TRBJ2-7; D remains ambiguous. Germline assignment: CDR1 KGHSH and CDR2 LQKENI. The CDR3 contains 13 residues. Trimming took off 2 bases at V and 4 bases at J, with 9 bases between the two ends. DNA for the CDR3: TGTGCCAGCTCACCAGGTGGCCCGTACGAGCAGTACTTC. This encodes CASSPGGPYEQYF.

This chain uses TRBV6-6 with TRBJ2-3; D is uncertain. V lost 4 bases, J lost 3 bases, and 5 bases lay in between. This CDR3 spans 12 amino acids. Germline V lookup: CDR1 MNHNY, CDR2 SVGAGI (reference sequence). DNA of the CDR3: TGTGCCAGCAGTTCCCTGACAGATACGCAGTATTTT. Its translation is CASSSLTDTQYF.

This clone came up a few times. This chain uses TRBV5-1 with TRBJ1-5; D gene uncertain. Germline V gene sequence: CDR1 SGHRS, CDR2 YFSETQ. The length of the CDR3 is 14 residues. Trimming took 4 bases from V and 6 from J, leaving 14 bases between them. The CDR3 coding sequence is TGCGCCAGCAGCCCTACCCCAACGCCTCAGCCCCAGCATTTT. This translates into CASSPTPTPQPQHF.

This clone was recorded a few times. This sequence joins TRBV4-3 and TRBJ1-1, with a possible D match to TRBD1 (6 bases). In germline, CDR1 is LGHNA, CDR2 YSLEER. The CDR3 has 14 residues. Trimming removed 2 bases from V and 8 bases from J, with 15 bases in between. CDR3 residues: CASSQRGIRSEAFF. The CDR3 DNA follows: TGCGCCAGCAGCCAAAGGGGGATTCGTTCGGAAGCTTTCTTT.

The CDR3 DNA reads TGTGCCAGCGGATTCCGGACTGGGCCCTCCTACGAGCAGTACTTC. Residues: CASGFRTGPSYEQYF. V is TRBV2 and J is TRBJ2-7; a possible D gene is TRBD2 (5 bases). The CDR3 is made up of 15 amino acids. Germline lookup yields CDR1 SNHLY and CDR2 FYNNEI. The germline V and J ends were trimmed by 8 bases and 0 bases, with 17 bases remaining between them. The full variable domain, in which reference TRBV2 and TRBJ2-7 provide the parts outside the CDR3, is EPEVTQTPSHQVTQMGQEVILRCVPISNHLYFYWYRQILGQKVEFLVSFYNNEISEKSEIFDDQFSVERPDGSNFTLKIRSTKLEDSAMYFCASGFRTGPSYEQYFGPGTRLTVT.

J is TRBJ1-2 and V is TRBV2, with D tentatively TRBD1 (5 bases). Germline V gene data show CDR1 as SNHLY and CDR2 as FYNNEI. V gave up 8 bases and J gave up 5 bases, with 12 bases separating them. The CDR3 contains 12 residues. CDR3 in amino acids: CASGAGLYGYTF. CDR3 in DNA: TGTGCCAGCGGGGCAGGCCTATATGGCTACACCTTC. The variable domain in full, completed from reference TRBV2 and TRBJ1-2, reads EPEVTQTPSHQVTQMGQEVILRCVPISNHLYFYWYRQILGQKVEFLVSFYNNEISEKSEIFDDQFSVERPDGSNFTLKIRSTKLEDSAMYFCASGAGLYGYTFGSGTRLTVV.

The sample holds a few counts of this clone. The chain carries TRBV28 and TRBJ2-1; 7 nucleotides align to TRBD2. The V and J ends lost 5 bases and 0 bases, in that order; junction bases with no gene match: 4. CDR1 and CDR2 (germline): MDHEN, SYDVKM. CDR3 length equals 15 residues. CDR3 coding DNA: TGTGCCAGCAGTCGCACTAGCGACTCCTACAATGAGCAGTTCTTC. Translation gives CASSRTSDSYNEQFF.

The chain is built from TRBV18 and TRBJ2-7, with D possibly matching TRBD2 (6 bases). The ends were cut back, 3 bases at V and 7 bases at J, with 16 bases in the middle. Germline CDR1 reads KGHSH; CDR2 reads LQKENI. This CDR3 has 14 amino acids. The CDR3, as DNA: TGTGCCAGCTCACCGGCTAGCGATGTCGGGGAGCAGTACTTC. Protein product: CASSPASDVGEQYF.

The rearrangement uses TRBV18 and TRBJ2-7; D is perhaps TRBD1 (5 bases). Germline V gene sequence: CDR1 KGHSH, CDR2 LQKENI. The CDR3 sequence is 13 residues long. Trimming cost V 3 bases and J 2 bases, with 8 bases left between them. The CDR3: CASSPTVTYEQYF. Written as DNA, the CDR3 is TGTGCCAGCTCACCGACAGTTACCTACGAGCAGTACTTC.

V is TRBV7-2 and J is TRBJ2-5, with D possibly TRBD2 on 6 matching bases. V lost 5 bases to trimming and J lost 5 bases, with 15 bases between them. This CDR3 has 14 residues. From germline, CDR1 is SGHTA and CDR2 FQGNSA. The CDR3: CASSEGTPGETQYF. In DNA, the CDR3 is TGTGCCAGCAGCGAGGGGACTCCTGGGGAGACCCAGTACTTC.

DNA for the CDR3: TGCGCCAGCAGCCCCACCTGGGGCCTCCAAGAGACCCAGTACTTC. Translated, it gives CASSPTWGLQETQYF. The J gene is TRBJ2-5, the V gene TRBV4-1, with TRBD1 as a possible D gene (5 bases). The CDR3 consists of 15 residues. Per the germline V gene, CDR1 is MGHRA and CDR2 is YSYEKL. With 4 bases removed from V and 1 base from J, the gap between germline ends came to 13 bases.

The rearrangement joins TRBV28 to TRBJ1-4; D is possibly TRBD1 (6 bases). Germline loops: CDR1 MDHEN, CDR2 SYDVKM. The CDR3 covers 14 residues. Trimming took 4 bases from V and 8 from J, leaving 14 bases between them. The CDR3 reads CASSSPQGGEKLFF. The CDR3 bases are TGTGCCAGCAGTTCTCCACAGGGAGGGGAAAAACTGTTTTTT.

This clone was found a few times. This chain uses TRBV6-5 with TRBJ2-4, with 7 nucleotides matching TRBD1. The trim removed 4 bases at V and 3 bases at J, leaving 9 bases unmatched. The CDR3 runs to 16 residues. Germline V CDR1 and CDR2: MNHEY, SVGAGI. CDR3 in DNA: TGTGCCAGCAGTTCACAGGGGTGGGAAGGCAAAAACATTCAGTACTTC. This sequence encodes CASSSQGWEGKNIQYF.

This chain joins TRBV6-5 and TRBJ2-2; maybe TRBD1 (6 bases). V dropped 3 bases and J dropped 6 bases, with 14 bases sitting between them. Germline V gene lookup returns CDR1 MNHEY and CDR2 SVGAGI. The CDR3 runs to 15 residues. The CDR3 is CASSYTGTRAGELFF. The CDR3 DNA is TGTGCCAGCAGTTATACCGGGACAAGGGCCGGGGAGCTGTTTTTT.

This clone has only a few counts. V and J are TRBV4-2 and TRBJ2-1, with unresolved D. The CDR3 has 15 amino acids. The germline V gene encodes CDR1 LGHNA and CDR2 YNFKEQ. Trimming took off 1 base at V and 9 bases at J, with 16 bases between the two ends. CDR3 loop: CASSQALATDPEQFF. The CDR3 DNA follows: TGTGCCAGCAGCCAAGCGTTAGCCACGGATCCTGAGCAGTTCTTC.

This chain uses TRBV7-2 with TRBJ2-7, with 11 nucleotides matching TRBD2. Trimming took 5 bases from V and 5 from J; bases not matched to a gene: 11. CDR1 and CDR2 from the germline V gene are SGHTA and FQGNSA. The CDR3 runs 16 residues. CDR3 bases: TGTGCCAGCAGCGCCGTAGCGGGAGGGCCCAGGAACGAGCAGTACTTC. The encoded protein is CASSAVAGGPRNEQYF.